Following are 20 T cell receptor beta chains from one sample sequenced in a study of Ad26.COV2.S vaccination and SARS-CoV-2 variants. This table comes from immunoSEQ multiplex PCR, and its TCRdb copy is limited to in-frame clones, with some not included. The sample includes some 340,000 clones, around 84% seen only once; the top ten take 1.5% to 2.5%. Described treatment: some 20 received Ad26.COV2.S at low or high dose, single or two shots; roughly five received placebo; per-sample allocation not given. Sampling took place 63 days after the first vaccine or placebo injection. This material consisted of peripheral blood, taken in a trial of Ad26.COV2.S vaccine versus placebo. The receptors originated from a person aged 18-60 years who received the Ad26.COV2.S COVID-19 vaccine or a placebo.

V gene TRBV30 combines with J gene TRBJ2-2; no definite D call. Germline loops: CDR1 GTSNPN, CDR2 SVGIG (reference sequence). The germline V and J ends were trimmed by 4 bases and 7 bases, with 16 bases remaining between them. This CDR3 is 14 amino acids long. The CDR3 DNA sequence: TGTGCCTGGAAAGGTGACCGAAGGGTCGGGGAGCTGTTTTTT. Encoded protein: CAWKGDRRVGELFF.

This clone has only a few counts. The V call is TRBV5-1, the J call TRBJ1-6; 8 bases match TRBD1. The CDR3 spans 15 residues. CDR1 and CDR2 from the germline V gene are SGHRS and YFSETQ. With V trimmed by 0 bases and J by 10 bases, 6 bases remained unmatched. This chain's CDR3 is CASSLDPGGGSPLHF. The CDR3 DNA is TGCGCCAGCAGCTTGGACCCAGGGGGCGGATCACCCCTCCACTTT. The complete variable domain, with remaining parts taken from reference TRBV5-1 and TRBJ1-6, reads KAGVTQTPRYLIKTRGQQVTLSCSPISGHRSVSWYQQTPGQGLQFLFEYFSETQRNKGNFPGRFSGRQFSNSRSEMNVSTLELGDSALYLCASSLDPGGGSPLHFGNGTRLTVT.

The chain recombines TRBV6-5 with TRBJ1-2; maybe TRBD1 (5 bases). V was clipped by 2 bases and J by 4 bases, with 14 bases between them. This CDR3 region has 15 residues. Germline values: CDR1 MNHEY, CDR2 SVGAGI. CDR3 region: CASSYQVGGSYGYTF. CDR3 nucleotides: TGTGCCAGCAGTTACCAAGTTGGGGGTAGCTATGGCTACACCTTC.

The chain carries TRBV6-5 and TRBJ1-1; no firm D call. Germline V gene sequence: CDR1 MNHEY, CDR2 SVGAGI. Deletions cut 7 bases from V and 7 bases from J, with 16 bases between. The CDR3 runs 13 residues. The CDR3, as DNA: TGTGCCAGCATAGCCGGGAAAAGAGGTGAAGCTTTCTTT. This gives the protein CASIAGKRGEAFF.

CDR3 region: CASSPDGHSYNEQFF. The CDR3 coding sequence is TGTGCCAGCAGCCCGGACGGGCACTCCTACAATGAGCAGTTCTTC. J is TRBJ2-1 and V is TRBV11-3; no definite D call. The CDR3 extends over 15 amino acids. Trimming removed 5 bases from V and 0 bases from J, with 11 bases in between. Germline CDR1 reads SGHNT; CDR2 reads YENEEA.

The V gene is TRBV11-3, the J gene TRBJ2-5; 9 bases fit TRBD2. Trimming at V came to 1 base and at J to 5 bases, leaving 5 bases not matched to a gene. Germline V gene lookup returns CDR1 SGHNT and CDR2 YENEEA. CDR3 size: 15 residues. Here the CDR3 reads CASSLGGGDLETQYF. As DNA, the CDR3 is TGTGCCAGCAGCTTAGGCGGGGGGGATTTGGAGACCCAGTACTTC.

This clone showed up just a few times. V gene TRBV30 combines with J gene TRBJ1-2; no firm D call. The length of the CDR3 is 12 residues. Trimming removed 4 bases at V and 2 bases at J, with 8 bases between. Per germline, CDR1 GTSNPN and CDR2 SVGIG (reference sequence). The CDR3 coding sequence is TGTGCCTGGACCTATACCAACTATGGCTACACCTTC. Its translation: CAWTYTNYGYTF.

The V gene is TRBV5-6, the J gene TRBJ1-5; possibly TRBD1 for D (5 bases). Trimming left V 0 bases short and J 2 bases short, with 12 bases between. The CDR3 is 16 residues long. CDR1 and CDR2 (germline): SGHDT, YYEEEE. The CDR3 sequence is CASSLAGVFGNQPQHF. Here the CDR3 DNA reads TGTGCCAGCAGCTTGGCGGGGGTCTTCGGCAATCAGCCCCAGCATTTT.

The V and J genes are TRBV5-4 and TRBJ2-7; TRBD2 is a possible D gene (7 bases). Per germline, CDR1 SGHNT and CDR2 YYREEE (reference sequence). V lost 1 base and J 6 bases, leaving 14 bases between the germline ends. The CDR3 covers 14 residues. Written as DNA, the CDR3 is TGTGCCAGCAGCTTGTTGGGGGGCGGGAGCGAGCAGTACTTC. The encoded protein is CASSLLGGGSEQYF.

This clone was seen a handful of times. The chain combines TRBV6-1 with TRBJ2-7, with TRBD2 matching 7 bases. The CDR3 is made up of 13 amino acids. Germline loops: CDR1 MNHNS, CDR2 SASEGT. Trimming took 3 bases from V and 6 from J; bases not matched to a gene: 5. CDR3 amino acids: CASSDAGVAEQYF. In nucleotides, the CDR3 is TGTGCCAGCAGTGACGCGGGGGTGGCCGAGCAGTACTTC.

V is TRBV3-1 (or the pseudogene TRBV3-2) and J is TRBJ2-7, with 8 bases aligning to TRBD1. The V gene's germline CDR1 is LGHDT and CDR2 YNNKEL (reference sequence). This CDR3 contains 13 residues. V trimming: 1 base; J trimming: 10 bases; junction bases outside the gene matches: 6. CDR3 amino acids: CASSQGGQGGQYF. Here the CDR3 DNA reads TGTGCCAGCAGCCAAGGCGGACAGGGAGGACAGTACTTC.

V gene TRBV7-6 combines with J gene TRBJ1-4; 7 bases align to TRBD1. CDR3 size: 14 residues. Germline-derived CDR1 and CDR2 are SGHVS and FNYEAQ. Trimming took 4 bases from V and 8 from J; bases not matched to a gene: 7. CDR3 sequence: CASSSRGIKEKLFF. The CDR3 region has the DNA TGTGCCAGCAGCTCCAGGGGGATAAAGGAAAAACTGTTTTTT.

CDR3 sequence: CASSVGTFGNTIYF. CDR3 in DNA: TGTGCCAGCAGCGTCGGGACCTTTGGAAACACCATATATTTT. The chain employs TRBV9 and TRBJ1-3; TRBD1 might be the D (5 bases). The CDR3 contains 14 residues. V was trimmed by 2 bases and J by 3 bases, leaving 9 bases between them. Germline lookup yields CDR1 SGDLS and CDR2 YYNGEE. Complete variable domain (other parts from reference TRBV9 and TRBJ1-3): DSGVTQTPKHLITATGQRVTLRCSPRSGDLSVYWYQQSLDQGLQFLIQYYNGEERAKGNILERFSAQQFPDLHSELNLSSLELGDSALYFCASSVGTFGNTIYFGEGSWLTVV.

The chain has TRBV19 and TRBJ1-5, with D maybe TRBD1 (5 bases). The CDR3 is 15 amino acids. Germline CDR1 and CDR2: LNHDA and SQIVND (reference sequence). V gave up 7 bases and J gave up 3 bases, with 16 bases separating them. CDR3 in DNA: TGTGCCAGTACCCCGCTGCAGGGCACCAATCAGCCCCAGCATTTT. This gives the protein CASTPLQGTNQPQHF. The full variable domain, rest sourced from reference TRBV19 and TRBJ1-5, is DGGITQSPKYLFRKEGQNVTLSCEQNLNHDAMYWYRQDPGQGLRLIYYSQIVNDFQKGDIAEGYSVSREKKESFPLTVTSAQKNPTAFYLCASTPLQGTNQPQHFGDGTRLSIL.

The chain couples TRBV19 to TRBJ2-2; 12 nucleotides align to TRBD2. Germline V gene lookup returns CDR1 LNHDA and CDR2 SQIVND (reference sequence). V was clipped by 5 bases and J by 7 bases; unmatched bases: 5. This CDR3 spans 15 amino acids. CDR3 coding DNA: TGTGCCAGTAGTGTGACTAGCGGGGGCGTCGGGGAGCTGTTTTTT. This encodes CASSVTSGGVGELFF.

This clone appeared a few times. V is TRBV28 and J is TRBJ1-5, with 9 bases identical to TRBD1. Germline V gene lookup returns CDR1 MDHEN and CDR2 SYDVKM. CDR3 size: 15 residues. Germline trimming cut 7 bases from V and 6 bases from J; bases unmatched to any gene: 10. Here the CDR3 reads CASKKQGAGSQPQHF. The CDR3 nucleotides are TGTGCCAGCAAAAAACAGGGGGCGGGGAGTCAGCCCCAGCATTTT.

CDR3 region: CASRTGRSPPQETQYF. As DNA, the CDR3 is TGTGCCAGCAGGACGGGGAGAAGTCCTCCCCAAGAGACCCAGTACTTC. The chain links TRBV11-2 to TRBJ2-5; D perhaps matches TRBD2 (5 bases). Germline V lookup: CDR1 SGHAT, CDR2 FQNNGV. The ends were cut back, 6 bases at V and 1 base at J, with 18 bases in the middle. The CDR3 length is 16 residues.

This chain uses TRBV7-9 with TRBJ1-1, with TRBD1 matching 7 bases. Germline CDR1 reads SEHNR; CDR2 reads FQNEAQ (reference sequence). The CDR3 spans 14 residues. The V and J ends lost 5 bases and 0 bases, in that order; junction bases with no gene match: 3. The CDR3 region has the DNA TGTGCCAGCAGCCCGGGACAGATGAACACTGAAGCTTTCTTT. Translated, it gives CASSPGQMNTEAFF.

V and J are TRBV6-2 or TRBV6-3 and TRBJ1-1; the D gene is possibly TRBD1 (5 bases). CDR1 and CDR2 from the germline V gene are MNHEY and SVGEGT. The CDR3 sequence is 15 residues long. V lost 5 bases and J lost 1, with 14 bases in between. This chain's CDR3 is CASSPRDLWNTEAFF. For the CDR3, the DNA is TGTGCCAGCAGTCCCCGGGACCTATGGAACACTGAAGCTTTCTTT.

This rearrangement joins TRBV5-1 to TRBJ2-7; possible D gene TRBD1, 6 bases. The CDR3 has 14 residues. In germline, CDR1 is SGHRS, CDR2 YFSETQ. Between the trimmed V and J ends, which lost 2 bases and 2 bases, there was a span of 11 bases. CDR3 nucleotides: TGCGCCAGCAGCTTACAGGGTCTCACCTACGAGCAGTACTTC. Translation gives CASSLQGLTYEQYF. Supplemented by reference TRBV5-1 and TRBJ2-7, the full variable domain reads KAGVTQTPRYLIKTRGQQVTLSCSPISGHRSVSWYQQTPGQGLQFLFEYFSETQRNKGNFPGRFSGRQFSNSRSEMNVSTLELGDSALYLCASSLQGLTYEQYFGPGTRLTVT.